These 27 T cell receptor beta chains originate from one sample sequenced in a study of molecular identifiers for immune sequencing clone quantification. Using its own MiXCR run on the PCR reads, TCRdb lists one record per CDR3 protein. Here the sample spans about 320,000 distinct CDR3 sequences, 20% to 25% being singletons. The specimen sequenced was naive CD8+ T cells from blood, with Jurkat cell RNA spiked in. Subset meaning: FACS-sorted CD8+CD4-CCR7+CD45RA+ naive T cells. Every receptor here comes from a human donor in good health. Some libraries in this study had Jurkat cell RNA spiked in.

This clonotype was seen at least ten times. The rearrangement joins TRBV9 to TRBJ2-7; D not certain. The CDR3 consists of 15 residues. CDR1 is SGDLS, CDR2 YYNGEE, per germline. The V end was cut by 4 bases, the J end by 0 bases, with 14 bases between. CDR3 amino acids: CASSPHGPSSYEQYF. The CDR3 bases are TGTGCCAGCAGCCCCCATGGACCGAGCTCCTACGAGCAGTACTTC.

In this sample, this clonotype turned up a few times. This chain links TRBV9 with TRBJ2-3, with 10 nucleotides matching TRBD2. This CDR3 is built from 16 residues. V was pared by 5 bases and J by 0 bases, with 6 bases of the junction left unmatched. The V gene's germline CDR1 is SGDLS and CDR2 YYNGEE. The CDR3 spells CASRGTSGVSTDTQYF. CDR3 in DNA: TGTGCCAGCAGGGGAACTAGCGGGGTGAGCACAGATACGCAGTATTTT.

The sample holds many counts of this clonotype. The chain carries TRBV20-1 and TRBJ1-5; D unclear. There are 16 residues in the CDR3. The germline CDR1 and CDR2 sequences are DFQATT and SNEGSKA (reference sequence). V shed 0 bases and J shed 0 bases, with 12 bases lying between them. CDR3 DNA: TGCAGTGCTAGAGATCAAGCCAGCGTTAGCAATCAGCCCCAGCATTTT. Its translation: CSARDQASVSNQPQHF.

This clonotype showed up many times. The rearrangement links TRBV5-1 to TRBJ1-5; D is undetermined. Germline V gene lookup returns CDR1 SGHRS and CDR2 YFSETQ. The CDR3 spans 15 residues. V lost 0 bases, J lost 7 bases, and 14 bases lay in between. This CDR3 reads CASSLDPVLGQPQHF. CDR3 DNA: TGCGCCAGCAGCTTGGACCCGGTCCTGGGGCAGCCCCAGCATTTT.

V is TRBV5-5 and J is TRBJ2-3, with 7 bases identical to TRBD1. The germline gives CDR1 SGHKS, CDR2 YYEKEE (reference sequence). This CDR3 contains 16 residues. Trimming took 4 bases from V and 5 from J; bases not matched to a gene: 13. The DNA for the CDR3 is TGTGCCAGCAGCCTGTTGGACAGGCCCCGAGGAGATACGCAGTATTTT. This translates into CASSLLDRPRGDTQYF.

This clonotype was detected ten times or more. The chain combines TRBV13 with TRBJ2-7; D gene unclear. CDR1 is PRHDT and CDR2 is FYEKMQ in the germline V gene (reference sequence). There are 13 residues in the CDR3. V was pared by 4 bases and J by 2 bases, with 9 bases between. The CDR3 bases are TGTGCCAGCAGCTACACGCAGGCCTACGAGCAGTACTTC. Encoded protein: CASSYTQAYEQYF.

This clonotype was picked up many times. CDR3 residues: CASSLGQGGNTEAFF. The CDR3 nucleotides are TGTGCCAGCAGTTTAGGTCAGGGCGGGAACACTGAAGCTTTCTTT. The rearrangement joins TRBV28 to TRBJ1-1; a weak D match, TRBD1 (5 bases). The CDR3 contains 15 residues. Trimming took off 2 bases at V and 1 base at J, with 11 bases between the two ends. The germline V gene has CDR1 MDHEN and CDR2 SYDVKM.

This clonotype was picked up many times. This rearrangement joins TRBV9 to TRBJ2-5; tentatively, D is TRBD1 or TRBD2 (6 bases each). CDR3 length: 17 amino acids. V was clipped by 3 bases and J by 0 bases, with 18 bases between them. Germline V gives CDR1 SGDLS, CDR2 YYNGEE. The CDR3 reads CASSGGTPLGYQETQYF. The CDR3 DNA follows: TGTGCCAGCAGCGGCGGGACACCATTAGGGTACCAAGAGACCCAGTACTTC.

The table lists this clonotype with many counts. The chain combines TRBV6-1 with TRBJ2-1; D ambiguous. This CDR3 is built from 13 residues. Germline CDR1 reads MNHNS; CDR2 reads SASEGT. Trimming pared 1 base from V and 7 bases from J, leaving 8 bases between. CDR3 DNA sequence: TGTGCCAGCAGTGAAGAAATGGGTAATGAGCAGTTCTTC. Translation gives CASSEEMGNEQFF.

This clonotype has at least ten counts. The V call is TRBV7-9, the J call TRBJ2-1; a possible D gene is TRBD2 (6 bases). Trimming pared 6 bases from V and 0 bases from J, leaving 12 bases between. This CDR3 has 15 amino acids. CDR1 and CDR2 (germline): SEHNR, FQNEAQ (reference sequence). CDR3 loop: CASRPAGSSYNEQFF. CDR3 DNA: TGTGCCAGCAGACCCGCCGGGAGCTCCTACAATGAGCAGTTCTTC.

The chain has TRBV20-1 and TRBJ2-3; 7 positions agree with TRBD2. Germline lookup yields CDR1 DFQATT and CDR2 SNEGSKA (reference sequence). The CDR3 is 17 residues long. Losses at the gene ends were 2 bases for V and 2 bases for J; bases not matched to a gene: 13. CDR3 nucleotides: TGCAGTGCTAGATCTTTCGGAGGGCGGGACTACACAGATACGCAGTATTTT. This encodes CSARSFGGRDYTDTQYF.

This clonotype was picked up many times. The chain carries TRBV9 and TRBJ2-5, with 7 nucleotides matching TRBD2. V shed 2 bases and J 2 bases; nucleotides not matched to a gene: 6. Germline loops: CDR1 SGDLS, CDR2 YYNGEE. The CDR3 covers 15 residues. CDR3 DNA: TGTGCCAGCAGCGTGGAGGCGGGACTACAAGAGACCCAGTACTTC. This translates into CASSVEAGLQETQYF.

This clonotype was observed a handful of times. This sequence joins TRBV7-9 and TRBJ2-5; either TRBD1 or TRBD2 may supply D (5 bases each). V dropped 4 bases and J dropped 5 bases, with 14 bases sitting between them. Germline CDR1 SEHNR, CDR2 FQNEAQ (reference sequence). The CDR3 totals 14 residues. The DNA for the CDR3 is TGTGCCAGCAGCTACGGGGCTAGTGAGGAGACCCAGTACTTC. Translated, it gives CASSYGASEETQYF.

At least ten counts were recorded for this clonotype. This rearrangement joins TRBV7-8 to TRBJ1-1; D is uncertain. The CDR3 is 13 amino acids. CDR1 SGHVS and CDR2 FQNEAQ come from the germline V gene. Trimming took off 5 bases at V and 5 bases at J, with 12 bases between the two ends. For the CDR3, the DNA is TGTGCCAGCAGCCCTGGACGGAAGACTGAAGCTTTCTTT. This sequence encodes CASSPGRKTEAFF.

There are many counts of this clonotype. V gene TRBV6-6 combines with J gene TRBJ2-1, with D maybe TRBD2 (5 bases). V lost 0 bases and J lost 10, with 7 bases in between. Per the germline V gene, CDR1 is MNHNY and CDR2 is SVGAGI (reference sequence). The CDR3 extends over 12 amino acids. In DNA form, the CDR3 reads TGTGCCAGCAGTTACTCGGGAGACGAGCAGTTCTTC. Translated: CASSYSGDEQFF.

The table lists this clonotype with many counts. The chain uses TRBV6-6 and TRBJ2-1; D is ambiguous. Germline V gives CDR1 MNHNY, CDR2 SVGAGI (reference sequence). The CDR3 runs to 11 residues. Trimming left V 4 bases short and J 10 bases short, with 8 bases between. The CDR3, as DNA: TGTGCCAGCAGTTTGACCTACGAGCAGTTCTTC. This gives the protein CASSLTYEQFF.

This clonotype has a count of ten or more. The chain carries TRBV29-1 and TRBJ2-7; 9 bases map to TRBD1. Germline CDR1 reads SQVTM; CDR2 reads ANQGSEA. The V segment lost 0 bases and the J segment 4 bases; nucleotides outside the gene matches: 7. The CDR3 has 15 residues. CDR3 nucleotide sequence: TGCAGCGTTGAAGATCCCATACAGGGGGCATACGAGCAGTACTTC. This gives the protein CSVEDPIQGAYEQYF.

This clonotype was seen many times. The chain employs TRBV29-1 and TRBJ1-1, with 10 nucleotides matching TRBD1. V dropped 2 bases and J dropped 5; count of bases not matched to a gene: 5. Germline assignment: CDR1 SQVTM and CDR2 ANQGSEA. The CDR3 has 14 residues. The CDR3, as DNA: TGCAGCGTTGAAATTTGGGGACAGGGGACTGAAGCTTTCTTT. Residues: CSVEIWGQGTEAFF.

This clonotype was recorded many times. The V and J genes are TRBV11-2 and TRBJ2-3, with D tentatively TRBD2 (5 bases). The germline V and J ends were trimmed by 4 bases and 3 bases, with 17 bases remaining between them. In germline, CDR1 is SGHAT, CDR2 FQNNGV. The CDR3 totals 16 residues. The CDR3, as DNA: TGTGCCAGCAGCTCAACACGTAGCGAAGGAACAGATACGCAGTATTTT. Amino acids: CASSSTRSEGTDTQYF.

On this clonotype itself: Given a much more abundant clone one base away, this may be a read error. V gene TRBV9 combines with J gene TRBJ1-1, with a tentative D call TRBD1 (5 bases). Trimming shortened V by 0 bases and J by 4 bases, and 13 bases separated the two germline ends. In germline, CDR1 is SGDLS, CDR2 YYNGEE. The CDR3 is made up of 15 amino acids. The CDR3 nucleotides are TGTGCCAGCAGCGTAGTGCAGGGTCGTGTCACTGAAGCTTTCTTT. The encoded protein is CASSVVQGRVTEAFF.

The chain couples TRBV11-2 to TRBJ2-7; possibly TRBD2 for D (5 bases). CDR3 length: 13 amino acids. Germline V CDR1 and CDR2: SGHAT, FQNNGV. V lost 5 bases, J lost 3 bases, and 11 bases lay in between. The CDR3 region is CASSLAEDYEQYF. The CDR3 coding sequence is TGTGCCAGCAGCCTAGCTGAAGACTACGAGCAGTACTTC.

In its sample, this clonotype was seen many times. This chain joins TRBV7-9 and TRBJ1-1; D is uncertain. Trimming shortened V by 2 bases and J by 4 bases, and 8 bases separated the two germline ends. Germline assignment: CDR1 SEHNR and CDR2 FQNEAQ (reference sequence). The CDR3 covers 13 residues. CDR3 protein: CASSLQTGTEAFF. DNA for the CDR3: TGTGCCAGCAGCTTACAGACGGGCACTGAAGCTTTCTTT.

This clonotype has only a few counts. The J gene is TRBJ1-5, the V gene TRBV3-1; weak D call: TRBD1 (5 bases). The germline CDR1 and CDR2 sequences are LGHDT and YNNKEL (reference sequence). V gave up 1 base and J gave up 4 bases, with 20 bases separating them. The CDR3 totals 18 residues. As DNA, the CDR3 is TGTGCCAGCAGCCAAGGGGCCACGGGGGGGTCCTTTAATCAGCCCCAGCATTTT. Translating it yields CASSQGATGGSFNQPQHF.

This clonotype was detected many times. The chain is built from TRBV29-1 and TRBJ1-1; D not certain. The CDR3 consists of 10 residues. Germline CDR1 is SQVTM and CDR2 is ANQGSEA. Trimming removed 7 bases at V and 5 bases at J, with 8 bases between. CDR3 in amino acids: CSARITEAFF. DNA for the CDR3: TGCAGCGCACGGATAACTGAAGCTTTCTTT.

This clonotype came up many times. CDR3 protein: CATTTGRTPTDTQYF. Here the CDR3 DNA reads TGTGCCACCACAACCGGTAGAACCCCGACAGATACGCAGTATTTT. The V call is TRBV6-6, the J call TRBJ2-3; no clear D. Trimming left V 10 bases short and J 3 bases short, with 20 bases between. The CDR3 consists of 15 residues. Germline lookup yields CDR1 MNHNY and CDR2 SVGAGI (reference sequence).

A remark on this clonotype: At one end, the junction sequence differs from germline, possibly due to a read error. The chain uses TRBV27 and TRBJ1-5, with D possibly TRBD1 on 6 matching bases. The germline V gene encodes CDR1 MNHEY and CDR2 SMNVEV (reference sequence). The CDR3 is made up of 14 amino acids. CDR3: CASSVQGLNQLQHF. CDR3 nucleotide sequence: TGTGCCAGCAGTGTACAGGGTCTTAATCAGCTCCAGCATTTT.

The rearrangement links TRBV10-3 to TRBJ2-3; TRBD2 matches at 9 bases. Germline trimming cut 4 bases from V and 3 bases from J; bases unmatched to any gene: 8. Per the germline V gene, CDR1 is ENHRY and CDR2 is SYGVKD. The CDR3 covers 16 residues. CDR3 DNA sequence: TGTGCCATCAGTGGGAGCGGGAGGATTGGTACAGATACGCAGTATTTT. Translation gives CAISGSGRIGTDTQYF.